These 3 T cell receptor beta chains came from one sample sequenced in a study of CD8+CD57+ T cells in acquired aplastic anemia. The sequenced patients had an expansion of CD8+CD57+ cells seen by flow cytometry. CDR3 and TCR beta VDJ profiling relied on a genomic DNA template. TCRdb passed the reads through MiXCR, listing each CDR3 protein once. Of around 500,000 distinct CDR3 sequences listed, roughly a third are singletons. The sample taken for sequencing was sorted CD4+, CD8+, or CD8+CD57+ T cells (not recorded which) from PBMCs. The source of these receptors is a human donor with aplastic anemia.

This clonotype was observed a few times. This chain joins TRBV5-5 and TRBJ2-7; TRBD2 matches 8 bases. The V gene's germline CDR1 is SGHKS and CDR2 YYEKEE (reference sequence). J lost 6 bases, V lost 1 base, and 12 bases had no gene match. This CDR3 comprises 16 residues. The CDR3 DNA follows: TGTGCCAGCAGCTTGAAATCTACGGCGGGAGGCCTCGAGCAGTACTTC. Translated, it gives CASSLKSTAGGLEQYF.

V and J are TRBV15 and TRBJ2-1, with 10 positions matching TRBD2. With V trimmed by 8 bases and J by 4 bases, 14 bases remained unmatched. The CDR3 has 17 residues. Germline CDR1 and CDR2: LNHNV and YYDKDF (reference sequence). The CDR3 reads CATVRRASGSRYNEQFF. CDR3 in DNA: TGTGCCACCGTCCGTCGGGCTAGCGGGAGTCGTTACAATGAGCAGTTCTTC.

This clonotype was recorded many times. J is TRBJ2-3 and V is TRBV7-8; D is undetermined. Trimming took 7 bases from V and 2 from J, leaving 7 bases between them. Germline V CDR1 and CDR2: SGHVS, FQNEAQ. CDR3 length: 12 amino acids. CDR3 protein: CASITLTDTQYF. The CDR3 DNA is TGTGCCAGCATAACCCTCACAGATACGCAGTATTTT.